The next 23 T cell receptor beta chains were all read from a single sample in a study of CD8 T cells in ankylosing spondylitis. Each CDR3 protein gets one entry after TCRdb re-called the 5' RACE reads with MiXCR. The sample has 250,000 to 400,000 distinct CDR3 sequences, 11% seen once. The specimen sequenced was blood, either unsorted or a sorted T cell fraction (not recorded which). Receptor source: a female donor with ankylosing spondylitis or in good health (not recorded which).

This clonotype has at least ten counts. CDR3: CATSEGVSTEAFF. CDR3 bases: TGTGCCACCAGTGAGGGGGTAAGCACTGAAGCTTTCTTT. The genes are TRBV24-1 and TRBJ1-1; weak D call: TRBD1 (5 bases). This CDR3 has 13 residues. Trimming pared 4 bases from V and 4 bases from J, leaving 9 bases between. Germline CDR1 reads KGHDR; CDR2 reads SFDVKD.

This clonotype was detected ten times or more. The chain employs TRBV20-1 and TRBJ1-1; D remains unclear. The germline V and J ends were trimmed by 3 bases and 0 bases, with 8 bases remaining between them. Per the germline V gene, CDR1 is DFQATT and CDR2 is SNEGSKA (reference sequence). The CDR3 length is 13 residues. The CDR3 here is CSASWEMNTEAFF. DNA for the CDR3: TGCAGTGCTAGCTGGGAGATGAACACTGAAGCTTTCTTT.

In its sample, this clonotype was seen many times. V gene TRBV7-9 combines with J gene TRBJ2-2; D is perhaps TRBD1 (6 bases). The CDR3 has 15 amino acids. Trimming cost V 10 bases and J 4 bases, with 19 bases left between them. The germline V gene encodes CDR1 SEHNR and CDR2 FQNEAQ (reference sequence). The CDR3 region has the DNA TGTGCCACCAGGCCCGGGACACCGCTCACCGGGGAGCTGTTTTTT. Translation: CATRPGTPLTGELFF.

The gene calls are TRBV28 and TRBJ1-1, with D uncertain. V lost 6 bases to trimming and J lost 2 bases, with 10 bases between them. Germline CDR1 reads MDHEN; CDR2 reads SYDVKM. There are 13 residues in the CDR3. The CDR3 protein is CASRGFSNTEAFF. DNA for the CDR3: TGTGCCAGCAGGGGCTTCAGTAACACTGAAGCTTTCTTT.

This clonotype came up a few times. The rearrangement uses TRBV19 and TRBJ1-2; no firm D call. The ends were cut back, 1 base at V and 0 bases at J, with 9 bases in the middle. Germline V gives CDR1 LNHDA, CDR2 SQIVND (reference sequence). The CDR3 loop spans 15 amino acids. Here the CDR3 reads CASSIVQSPNYGYTF. As DNA, the CDR3 is TGTGCCAGTAGTATAGTGCAGAGCCCTAACTATGGCTACACCTTC. Variable domain in full (rest from reference TRBV19 and TRBJ1-2): DGGITQSPKYLFRKEGQNVTLSCEQNLNHDAMYWYRQDPGQGLRLIYYSQIVNDFQKGDIAEGYSVSREKKESFPLTVTSAQKNPTAFYLCASSIVQSPNYGYTFGSGTRLTVV.

The gene calls are TRBV3-1 and TRBJ1-3; D possibly corresponds to TRBD1 (5 bases). CDR3 length equals 16 residues. Trimming removed 0 bases from V and 9 bases from J, with 18 bases in between. From germline, CDR1 is LGHDT and CDR2 YNNKEL (reference sequence). The CDR3 region has the DNA TGTGCCAGCAGCCAAGAGTTTGGGGACGGCCGGAGCACCATATATTTT. This encodes CASSQEFGDGRSTIYF. Supplemented by reference TRBV3-1 and TRBJ1-3, the full variable domain reads DTAVSQTPKYLVTQMGNDKSIKCEQNLGHDTMYWYKQDSKKFLKIMFSYNNKELIINETVPNRFSPKSPDKAHLNLHINSLELGDSAVYFCASSQEFGDGRSTIYFGEGSWLTVV.

This clonotype was recorded at least ten times. The CDR3 region is CASSQGIVTDTQYF. Written as DNA, the CDR3 is TGCGCCAGCAGCCAGGGAATCGTCACAGATACGCAGTATTTT. The chain employs TRBV5-1 and TRBJ2-3; D might be TRBD1 (5 bases). The CDR3 is made up of 14 amino acids. V lost 4 bases and J lost 2, with 11 bases in between. The germline CDR1 and CDR2 sequences are SGHRS and YFSETQ.

This clonotype was observed many times. The genes are TRBV27 and TRBJ2-3; 8 nucleotides line up with TRBD2. Germline V CDR1 and CDR2: MNHEY, SMNVEV (reference sequence). This CDR3 contains 15 residues. Unmatched junction bases numbered 6, after V lost 3 bases and J lost 4 bases. The CDR3: CASSFQAGVSDTQYF. The CDR3 bases are TGTGCCAGCAGTTTCCAAGCGGGAGTGTCAGATACGCAGTATTTT.

J is TRBJ2-4 and V is TRBV11-1, with no clear D. There are 18 residues in the CDR3. The V and J ends lost 1 base and 0 bases respectively, with 16 bases between them. Germline V CDR1 and CDR2: SGHAT, FQDESV (reference sequence). The CDR3, as DNA: TGTGCCAGCAGCTTAGTTTCTGTGGCAGTTCTAGCCAAAAACATTCAGTACTTC. Translated: CASSLVSVAVLAKNIQYF.

This clonotype was counted at least ten times. V is TRBV6-5 and J is TRBJ2-5, with D unresolved. CDR3 length: 13 amino acids. From germline, CDR1 is MNHEY and CDR2 SVGAGI. The germline V and J ends were trimmed by 0 bases and 3 bases, with 5 bases remaining between them. CDR3: CASSYSQKETQYF. The CDR3, as DNA: TGTGCCAGCAGTTACTCCCAGAAAGAGACCCAGTACTTC.

Comments on this clonotype: An end of the junction differs from the germline gene, which may be a read error. The V call is TRBV7-3, the J call TRBJ2-3; 9 bases align to TRBD2. CDR1 SGHTA and CDR2 FQGTGA come from the germline V gene. The CDR3 has 15 residues. CDR3 sequence (DNA): TGTGCCAGCAGCTTACCTAGCGGGGCCACAGATACGCAGTCTTTT. Translated: CASSLPSGATDTQSF.

In its sample, this clonotype was seen a few times. In DNA, the CDR3 is TGCAGTGCTAGTAGCGGGACTAGCGGGGGGACTCAAGAGACCCAGTACTTC. Amino acids: CSASSGTSGGTQETQYF. The chain couples TRBV20-1 to TRBJ2-5; the match to TRBD2 covers 15 bases. This CDR3 comprises 17 residues. V trimming: 3 bases; J trimming: 2 bases; junction bases outside the gene matches: 7. Germline CDR1 reads DFQATT; CDR2 reads SNEGSKA (reference sequence).

Comments on this clonotype: One end of the junction fails to match germline, which may point to a read error. The J gene is TRBJ1-6, the V gene TRBV7-2; D remains unclear. This CDR3 is 15 amino acids long. Germline values: CDR1 SGHTA, CDR2 FQGNSA. CDR3 residues: CASSSEVSYSSPLHF. CDR3 nucleotide sequence: TGTGCCAGCAGCTCGGAGGTCTCCTATAGTTCACCCCTCCACTTT. The entire variable domain, with the rest obtained from reference TRBV7-2 and TRBJ1-6, is as follows: GAGVSQSPSNKVTEKGKDVELRCDPISGHTALYWYRQSLGQGLEFLIYFQGNSAPDKSGLPSDRFSAERTGGSVSTLTIQRTQQEDSAVYLCASSSEVSYSSPLHFGNGTRLTVT.

This rearrangement joins TRBV5-5 to TRBJ2-1, with 7 bases lining up with TRBD1. There are 15 residues in the CDR3. The J segment lost 3 bases and the V segment lost 5 bases, leaving 8 bases of the junction unmatched. CDR1 and CDR2 (germline): SGHKS, YYEKEE (reference sequence). CDR3 amino acids: CASRGSQGFYNEQFF. The CDR3 DNA reads TGTGCCAGCAGGGGATCACAGGGGTTCTACAATGAGCAGTTCTTC. Supplemented by reference TRBV5-5 and TRBJ2-1, the full variable domain reads DAGVTQSPTHLIKTRGQQVTLRCSPISGHKSVSWYQQVLGQGPQFIFQYYEKEERGRGNFPDRFSARQFPNYSSELNVNALLLGDSALYLCASRGSQGFYNEQFFGPGTRLTVL.

The chain is built from TRBV18 and TRBJ1-5, with D tentatively TRBD1 (6 bases). Germline V gene sequence: CDR1 KGHSH, CDR2 LQKENI. The CDR3 consists of 14 residues. Deletions cut 5 bases from V and 6 bases from J, with 14 bases between. The CDR3, as DNA: TGTGCCAGCTCAACCGGAATGGACAGTCAGCCCCAGCATTTT. This gives the protein CASSTGMDSQPQHF.

To note about this clonotype: One base away lies a much larger clone, so this may be a sequencing read error. This rearrangement joins TRBV20-1 to TRBJ1-6; D remains unclear. Germline lookup yields CDR1 DFQATT and CDR2 SNEGSKA (reference sequence). Trimming stripped 5 bases from V and 5 bases from J, with 10 bases between. This CDR3 region has 13 residues. The CDR3 is CSALPDHNSPLHF. In nucleotides, the CDR3 is TGCAGTGCTCTACCAGACCATAATTCACCCCTCCACTTT.

In this sample, this clonotype turned up many times. The rearrangement joins TRBV20-1 to TRBJ2-1; tentatively, D is TRBD2 (6 bases). Germline CDR1 is DFQATT and CDR2 is SNEGSKA (reference sequence). Trimming shortened V by 4 bases and J by 8 bases, and 18 bases separated the two germline ends. The CDR3 is made up of 14 amino acids. The CDR3 loop is CSAMPGADSHEQFF. CDR3 sequence (DNA): TGCAGTGCTATGCCGGGAGCGGATAGCCATGAGCAGTTCTTC.

This clonotype occurred a few times. V gene TRBV7-9 combines with J gene TRBJ2-3; D may match TRBD1 or TRBD2 (5 bases each). This CDR3 contains 12 residues. Germline loops: CDR1 SEHNR, CDR2 FQNEAQ (reference sequence). Trimming cost V 0 bases and J 10 bases, with 8 bases left between them. CDR3 DNA: TGTGCCAGCAGCTTAGCGGGACGTCCGCAGTATTTT. Translation: CASSLAGRPQYF.

The sample holds a few counts of this clonotype. V usage is TRBV20-1 and J usage is TRBJ1-1, with D tentatively TRBD1 (6 bases). With 6 bases removed from V and 0 bases from J, the gap between germline ends came to 17 bases. Germline V CDR1 and CDR2: DFQATT, SNEGSKA (reference sequence). CDR3 size: 15 residues. CDR3 amino acids: CSAKKGQGLNTEAFF. CDR3 DNA sequence: TGCAGTGCGAAAAAAGGGCAGGGGCTGAACACTGAAGCTTTCTTT.

The chain is built from TRBV7-2 and TRBJ1-2; weak D call: TRBD1 (5 bases). The CDR3 is 14 amino acids. Per the germline V gene, CDR1 is SGHTA and CDR2 is FQGNSA. The germline V and J ends were trimmed by 4 bases and 2 bases, with 11 bases remaining between them. CDR3 loop: CASSSGGGNYGYTF. The CDR3 DNA follows: TGTGCCAGCAGCTCCGGGGGGGGGAACTATGGCTACACCTTC.

This clonotype was seen many times. The rearrangement links TRBV11-2 to TRBJ1-1, with unresolved D. The CDR3 has 13 residues. Germline V gives CDR1 SGHAT, CDR2 FQNNGV. V lost 5 bases to trimming and J lost 4 bases, with 11 bases between them. CDR3 sequence: CASSTLVGTEAFF. The DNA for the CDR3 is TGTGCCAGCAGCACCCTTGTGGGCACTGAAGCTTTCTTT.

This clonotype turned up a few times. The rearrangement uses TRBV20-1 and TRBJ2-7; D possibly corresponds to TRBD2 (6 bases). This CDR3 contains 13 residues. Germline V gene sequence: CDR1 DFQATT, CDR2 SNEGSKA (reference sequence). V lost 6 bases, J lost 3 bases, and 15 bases lay in between. The CDR3, as DNA: TGCAGTGCCGCCGCTGGGGGGAACTACGAGCAGTACTTC. It yields the protein CSAAAGGNYEQYF.

This clonotype has at least ten counts. V usage is TRBV5-1 and J usage is TRBJ2-7; 10 bases fit TRBD2. Trimming at V came to 4 bases and at J to 3 bases, leaving 4 bases not matched to a gene. This CDR3 comprises 14 residues. CDR1 and CDR2 (germline): SGHRS, YFSETQ. The CDR3 reads CASSLGTSDYEQYF. For the CDR3, the DNA is TGCGCCAGCAGCCTGGGGACTAGCGACTACGAGCAGTACTTC.